A selection of T cell receptor beta chains follows, all from one sample in a study of cytomegalovirus exposure and HLA in healthy donors. Repertoires were generated with immunoSEQ multiplex PCR, while TCRdb's copy carries only in-frame clones and drops some. The data contain approximately 110,000 clones, around two thirds of them seen just once; the ten biggest clones take up just over 8%. Sequences were obtained from PBMCs. These receptors were taken from a middle-aged woman in good health and CMV-seropositive. CDR3s include the opening cysteine and the closing phenylalanine or tryptophan. The D gene is left open where the match is weak. Clone size, where shown, is once, few, many, or a class for clones that have expanded.

DNA	CDR3	size	V	J	D
TGCAGCGTTGCCGGGGCAACTAATGAAAAACTGTTTTTT	CSVAGATNEKLFF	NA	TRBV29-1	TRBJ1-4	NA
TGCGCCAGCAGCCAAGAGAACAGGGCCGGGGAGCTGTTTTTT	CASSQENRAGELFF	NA	TRBV4-3	TRBJ2-2	NA
TGCGCCAGCAGCTTTGACAGCAACAGTAACACTGAAGCTTTCTTT	CASSFDSNSNTEAFF	NA	TRBV5-1	TRBJ1-1	NA
TGTGCCAGCAGCGACAAGCGTGGCACAGATACGCAGTATTTT	CASSDKRGTDTQYF	NA	TRBV9	TRBJ2-3	NA
TGCGCCAGCAGCCGGGATATTGGAACAGATACGCAGTATTTT	CASSRDIGTDTQYF	NA	TRBV5-1	TRBJ2-3	NA
TGTGCCAGCAGTAGGACAGGGGGAGATGAAAAACTGTTTTTT	CASSRTGGDEKLFF	few	TRBV6-5	TRBJ1-4	TRBD1
TGTGCCAGCAGGGACAGGGAGATGACCGGGGAGCTGTTTTTT	CASRDREMTGELFF	once	TRBV2	TRBJ2-2	TRBD1
TGTGCCAGCAGCGTAGATGCAGGGAAAAACGAGCAGTACTTC	CASSVDAGKNEQYF	NA	TRBV9	TRBJ2-7	NA
TGTGCCAGCTCACCTAGCGGGGGAGAGTTAGAGACCCAGTACTTC	CASSPSGGELETQYF	NA	TRBV18	TRBJ2-5	TRBD2
TGTGCCAGCAGCTTACCCGGTACAGAGACCCAGTACTTC	CASSLPGTETQYF	NA	TRBV11-2	TRBJ2-5	NA
TGTGCCAGCAGCCCGACTTATAATTCACCCCTCCACTTT	CASSPTYNSPLHF	NA	TRBV9	TRBJ1-6	NA
TGTGCCAGCAGCTTAGATAGTACAGGGGCCGTTCCGTCTTCCGAGCAGTACTTC	CASSLDSTGAVPSSEQYF	few	TRBV11-2	TRBJ2-7	TRBD1
TGCGCCAGCAGCCTTCAGGGGACAGGCTCCTACGAGCAGTACTTC	CASSLQGTGSYEQYF	NA	TRBV4-3	TRBJ2-7	TRBD1
TGTGCCATCAGCGGTCCGACTAGCGGCACTAACAATGAGCAGTTCTTC	CAISGPTSGTNNEQFF	few	TRBV10-3	TRBJ2-1	TRBD2
TGCGCCAGCAGCCAACAACCACAGGGGGCGGCATACGAGCAGTACTTC	CASSQQPQGAAYEQYF	NA	TRBV5-1	TRBJ2-7	TRBD1
TGTGCCAGCAGCTTGGCCGTGAACACTGAAGCTTTCTTT	CASSLAVNTEAFF	few	TRBV5-6	TRBJ1-1	NA
TGTGCCAGTAGTATTAATGGGGGGACTGAAGCTTTCTTT	CASSINGGTEAFF	once	TRBV19	TRBJ1-1	NA
TGTGCCATCAGTAGACTAGCGGGGAAACAAGAGACCCAGTACTTC	CAISRLAGKQETQYF	NA	TRBV10-3	TRBJ2-5	TRBD2
TGTGCCAGCAGTTTGGTAGAGAACACTGAAGCTTTCTTT	CASSLVENTEAFF	NA	TRBV27	TRBJ1-1	NA
TGTGCCAGCAGCTCGCGAGCCCGACTAGCGGTGGGAACCGGGGAGCTGTTTTTT	CASSSRARLAVGTGELFF	NA	TRBV2	TRBJ2-2	TRBD2
TGTGCCATCGGCGCACAGGGCCTGAACACTGAAGCTTTCTTT	CAIGAQGLNTEAFF	few	TRBV10-3	TRBJ1-1	NA
TGCAGTGCTAGAGACGAGTTTGAAGCTTTCTTT	CSARDEFEAFF	NA	TRBV20-1	TRBJ1-1	NA
TGCGCCAGCAGCTTGGACAGCCGCCATGGCTACACCTTC	CASSLDSRHGYTF	NA	TRBV5-1	TRBJ1-2	NA
TGCAGCGTTGCCCAGGACTCCTACGAGCAGTACTTC	CSVAQDSYEQYF	NA	TRBV29-1	TRBJ2-7	NA
TGTGCCAGCAGTTACCCGCCGACAGGCCTAAATGAAAAACTGTTTTTT	CASSYPPTGLNEKLFF	NA	TRBV6-6	TRBJ1-4	NA
TGCGCCAGCAGCCAAGATGCTCAGGGGACCTATGGCTACACCTTC	CASSQDAQGTYGYTF	once	TRBV4-1	TRBJ1-2	NA
TGTGCCAGCAGCCAGCGGTCAACTAGCACAGATACGCAGTATTTT	CASSQRSTSTDTQYF	NA	TRBV7-2	TRBJ2-3	NA
TGTGCCAGCAATGGACAGGGGCAATTCTACGAGCAGTACTTC	CASNGQGQFYEQYF	NA	TRBV2	TRBJ2-7	TRBD1
TGTGCCAGCAGTGCCACGACTAGCCAAGAGACCCAGTACTTC	CASSATTSQETQYF	NA	TRBV6-1	TRBJ2-5	NA
TGCGCCAGCAGCTCACTCCTAGGGGGCGCGTCTTTCGGCTATGGCTACACCTTC	CASSSLLGGASFGYGYTF	NA	TRBV5-1	TRBJ1-2	TRBD1
TGTGCCAGCTCACCATTTACGGGACAGGGCGGGGGCTACACCTTC	CASSPFTGQGGGYTF	NA	TRBV18	TRBJ1-2	TRBD1
TGTGCCAGTAAGGGGGAGGGGGCTGAAGCTTTCTTT	CASKGEGAEAFF	NA	TRBV19	TRBJ1-1	NA
TGCGCCAGCAGCCAAGATTTCGGTTCGCAGCCCCAGCATTTT	CASSQDFGSQPQHF	NA	TRBV4-3	TRBJ1-5	NA
TGTGCCAGCCTGGGACAGGCTCAGACTCAGCCCCAGCATTTT	CASLGQAQTQPQHF	NA	TRBV2	TRBJ1-5	TRBD1
TGTGCCAGCAGCCCGGGTTATGAGCAGTTCTTC	CASSPGYEQFF	NA	TRBV6-5	TRBJ2-1	NA
TGTGCCAGCAGTGAGGCTAGGTATCAGCCCCAGCATTTT	CASSEARYQPQHF	NA	TRBV6-1	TRBJ1-5	NA
TGCGCCAGCAGCCCGGGAGCAGGGTTTTCAATCGGCTACACCTTC	CASSPGAGFSIGYTF	NA	TRBV5-1	TRBJ1-2	NA
TGTGCCAGCAGCGGCCCATCGGAGGGGATCGGGTACAATGAGCAGTTCTTC	CASSGPSEGIGYNEQFF	NA	TRBV7-6	TRBJ2-1	NA
TGTGCCAGCAGCCCGCGGGCTGTTTCCGGCTATGGCTACACCTTC	CASSPRAVSGYGYTF	NA	TRBV7-2	TRBJ1-2	NA
TGCGCCAGCAGCCAAGGCAGAAGCGGGGGCCACGAGCAGTACTTC	CASSQGRSGGHEQYF	NA	TRBV4-3	TRBJ2-7	TRBD2
TGCGCCAGCAGAACACGACAGGGGGCGTTGGGCTACACCTTC	CASRTRQGALGYTF	NA	TRBV5-1	TRBJ1-2	TRBD1
TGTGCCAGCAGCTCGACAGGAAACACCGGGGAGCTGTTTTTT	CASSSTGNTGELFF	once	TRBV5-5	TRBJ2-2	NA
TGTGCCAGCAGTGAATTTGACTTTGGAAACACCATATATTTT	CASSEFDFGNTIYF	NA	TRBV25-1	TRBJ1-3	NA
TGTGCCAGCAGTGAACGTAGAAGTACTGAAGCTTTCTTT	CASSERRSTEAFF	NA	TRBV25-1	TRBJ1-1	NA
TGTGCCAGCAGCTTGGACGCGCGGGGGGGCCTAGATGAGCAGTTCTTC	CASSLDARGGLDEQFF	NA	TRBV5-4	TRBJ2-1	TRBD2
TGCAGCGGAAAGGACAGTCTTGAAGCTTTCTTT	CSGKDSLEAFF	NA	TRBV29-1	TRBJ1-1	NA
TGTGCCAGCAGCCGGGCTAGCGGGGGGGCCGATGAGCAGTTCTTC	CASSRASGGADEQFF	once	TRBV7-2	TRBJ2-1	TRBD2
TGCGCCAGCAGCCAAGTACCGGGACAGGGGGACTATGGCTACACCTTC	CASSQVPGQGDYGYTF	NA	TRBV4-3	TRBJ1-2	TRBD1
TGTGCCAGCAGCTTCCTTAGCGGGCGGGATACGCAGTATTTT	CASSFLSGRDTQYF	NA	TRBV5-4	TRBJ2-3	TRBD2
TGTGCCAGCAGCCTTCCCGGGACAGGTATCCATGAGCAGTTCTTC	CASSLPGTGIHEQFF	NA	TRBV7-2	TRBJ2-1	TRBD1
TGTGCCAGCAGTGAAGTTAGGCGGGGCAATCAGCCCCAGCATTTT	CASSEVRRGNQPQHF	NA	TRBV6-1	TRBJ1-5	NA
TGTGCCAGCAGCTTAGGGTACGGACAGTGGTATGGCTACACCTTC	CASSLGYGQWYGYTF	NA	TRBV7-8	TRBJ1-2	NA
TGTGCCAGCAGCTTCAGGCAGAACAAGAACACTGAAGCTTTCTTT	CASSFRQNKNTEAFF	few	TRBV7-2	TRBJ1-1	NA
TGTGCCAGCAGCTGGGGACAGGGGCTCCGGAATTCACCCCTCCACTTT	CASSWGQGLRNSPLHF	NA	TRBV5-4	TRBJ1-6	TRBD1